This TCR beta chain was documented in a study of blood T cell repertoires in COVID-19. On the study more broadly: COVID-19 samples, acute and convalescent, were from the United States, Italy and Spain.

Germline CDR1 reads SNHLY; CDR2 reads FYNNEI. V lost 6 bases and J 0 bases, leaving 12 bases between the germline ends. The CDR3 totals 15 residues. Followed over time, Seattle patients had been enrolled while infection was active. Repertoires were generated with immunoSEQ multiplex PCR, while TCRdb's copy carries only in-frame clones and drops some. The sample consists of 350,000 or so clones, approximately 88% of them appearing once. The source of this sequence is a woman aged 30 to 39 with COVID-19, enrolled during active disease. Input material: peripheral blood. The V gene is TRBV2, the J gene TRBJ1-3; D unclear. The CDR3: CASSSGLSSGNTIYF. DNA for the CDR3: TGTGCCAGCAGCAGTGGACTGTCCTCTGGAAACACCATATATTTT.